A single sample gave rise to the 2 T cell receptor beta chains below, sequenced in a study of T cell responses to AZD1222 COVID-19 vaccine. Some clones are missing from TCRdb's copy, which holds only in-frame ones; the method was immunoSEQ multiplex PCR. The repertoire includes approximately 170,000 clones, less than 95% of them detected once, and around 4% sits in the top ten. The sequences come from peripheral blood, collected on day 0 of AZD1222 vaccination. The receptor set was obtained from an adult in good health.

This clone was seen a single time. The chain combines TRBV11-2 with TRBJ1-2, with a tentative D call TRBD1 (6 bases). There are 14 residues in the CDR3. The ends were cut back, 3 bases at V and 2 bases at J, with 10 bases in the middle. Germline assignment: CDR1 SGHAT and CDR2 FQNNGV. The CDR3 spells CASSFTGYNYGYTF. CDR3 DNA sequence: TGTGCCAGCAGCTTCACAGGGTACAACTATGGCTACACCTTC.

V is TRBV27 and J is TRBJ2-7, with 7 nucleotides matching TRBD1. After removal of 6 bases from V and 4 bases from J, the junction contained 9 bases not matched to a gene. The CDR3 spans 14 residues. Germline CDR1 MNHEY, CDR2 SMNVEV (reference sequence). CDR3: CASRTPGQIYEQYF. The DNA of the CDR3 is TGTGCCAGCAGGACTCCGGGACAGATTTACGAGCAGTACTTC.